The 32 T cell receptor beta chains below come from one sample, sequenced in a study of cytomegalovirus exposure and HLA in healthy donors. The assay was immunoSEQ multiplex PCR, and TCRdb's table has in-frame clones only and misses some. Found here are about 57,000 clones, roughly 90% of them singletons; the top ten hold 1% to 1.5%. The sample consisted of PBMCs. The receptors were gathered from a woman aged 18 to 35 in good health and CMV-seronegative.

V and J are TRBV10-3 and TRBJ2-7; TRBD2 matches at 16 bases. The CDR3 is 18 amino acids. With 10 bases clipped from V and 0 bases from J, the junction kept 12 bases outside the gene matches. Germline lookup yields CDR1 ENHRY and CDR2 SYGVKD. CDR3 bases: TGTGCCACCGCTAAGGGACTAGCGGGAGGGTACAGCTCCTACGAGCAGTACTTC. Its protein is CATAKGLAGGYSSYEQYF.

This clone showed up just a few times. The rearrangement uses TRBV5-1 and TRBJ2-7; tentative D call: TRBD2 (6 bases). Per the germline V gene, CDR1 is SGHRS and CDR2 is YFSETQ. The germline V and J ends were trimmed by 1 base and 4 bases, with 12 bases remaining between them. The CDR3 loop spans 14 amino acids. The CDR3 region has the DNA TGCGCCAGCAGCTTGTCGGGCGGGGATTACGAGCAGTACTTC. Translating gives CASSLSGGDYEQYF.

The chain links TRBV12-2 to TRBJ2-7; no check of the table's D call, TRBD2, against the DNA was made. TRBV12-2 is termed a pseudogene. The CDR3 has 15 residues. The CDR3 loop reads CASRFSGRGFTEQYF. DNA of the CDR3: TGTGCAAGTCGCTTTAGCGGGAGGGGTTTTACGGAGCAGTACTTC.

The genes are TRBV4-1 and TRBJ2-1; D remains unclear. This CDR3 comprises 11 residues. Germline CDR1 MGHRA, CDR2 YSYEKL. With 3 bases removed from V and 9 bases from J, the gap between germline ends came to 6 bases. The CDR3 loop reads CASSHEREQFF. The CDR3 DNA reads as TGCGCCAGCAGCCATGAGCGTGAGCAGTTCTTC.

The rearrangement links TRBV11-3 to TRBJ2-1; possible D gene TRBD2, 6 bases. CDR3 length: 15 amino acids. V shed 5 bases and J shed 6 bases, with 17 bases lying between them. Germline-derived CDR1 and CDR2 are SGHNT and YENEEA. This chain's CDR3 is CASSPLAVRFNEQFF. The CDR3 region has the DNA TGTGCCAGCAGCCCATTAGCGGTAAGATTCAATGAGCAGTTCTTC.

The genes are TRBV27 and TRBJ2-2; no clear D gene. Germline V lookup: CDR1 MNHEY, CDR2 SMNVEV (reference sequence). CDR3 length: 16 residues. The germline V and J ends were trimmed by 4 bases and 1 base, with 13 bases remaining between them. The CDR3 here is CASSSWRDQNTGELFF. The CDR3 DNA follows: TGTGCCAGCAGTTCCTGGAGAGACCAGAACACCGGGGAGCTGTTTTTT.

The J gene is TRBJ2-3, the V gene TRBV29-1; D may be TRBD2 (5 bases). Germline lookup yields CDR1 SQVTM and CDR2 ANQGSEA. The CDR3 has 15 amino acids. V was pared by 1 base and J by 6 bases, with 17 bases between. CDR3 amino acids: CSVEVLRTRGDTQYF. The CDR3 nucleotides are TGCAGCGTTGAAGTGTTAAGGACCCGAGGGGATACGCAGTATTTT.

The chain carries TRBV2 and TRBJ2-3; the D gene is possibly TRBD2 (6 bases). This CDR3 contains 15 residues. Germline CDR1 is SNHLY and CDR2 is FYNNEI. The V and J ends lost 3 bases and 3 bases respectively, with 13 bases between them. The CDR3 nucleotides are TGTGCCAGCAGTGATTTGGCGGGGCTAACAGATACGCAGTATTTT. It yields the protein CASSDLAGLTDTQYF. Full variable domain (rest looked up from reference TRBV2 and TRBJ2-3): EPEVTQTPSHQVTQMGQEVILRCVPISNHLYFYWYRQILGQKVEFLVSFYNNEISEKSEIFDDQFSVERPDGSNFTLKIRSTKLEDSAMYFCASSDLAGLTDTQYFGPGTRLTVL.

The chain uses TRBV5-5 and TRBJ2-3; D may be TRBD1 (6 bases). Germline V gene data show CDR1 as SGHKS and CDR2 as YYEKEE (reference sequence). The CDR3 contains 15 residues. V lost 2 bases and J lost 3, with 13 bases in between. The CDR3, as DNA: TGTGCCAGCAGCTTCGGACAGCTGACGACAGATACGCAGTATTTT. It specifies CASSFGQLTTDTQYF.

A single count supports this clone. This sequence joins TRBV27 and TRBJ1-1; TRBD1 agrees at 9 bases. The CDR3 contains 16 residues. The V gene end was trimmed by 5 bases and the J gene end by 3 bases; junction bases not matched to a gene: 10. The germline CDR1 and CDR2 sequences are MNHEY and SMNVEV (reference sequence). The CDR3 region is CASSPQTGTGYTEAFF. In DNA form, the CDR3 reads TGTGCCAGCAGTCCCCAAACCGGGACAGGGTACACTGAAGCTTTCTTT.

The J gene is TRBJ2-7, the V gene TRBV4-1; 7 nucleotides line up with TRBD1. The germline V gene encodes CDR1 MGHRA and CDR2 YSYEKL. The CDR3 is 19 amino acids. The V and J ends lost 5 bases and 3 bases, in that order; junction bases with no gene match: 22. For the CDR3, the DNA is TGCGCCAGCAGCTTCCGCCCCCAGGGACAGACGATGGAAAACTACGAGCAGTACTTC. Amino acid sequence: CASSFRPQGQTMENYEQYF.

The rearrangement joins TRBV28 to TRBJ2-2, with 11 positions matching TRBD2. V was pared by 1 base and J by 2 bases, with 9 bases of the junction left unmatched. The CDR3 contains 19 residues. Per germline, CDR1 MDHEN and CDR2 SYDVKM. The DNA of the CDR3 is TGTGCCAGCAGTTTATATCGGCTAGCGGGGGGACTAAACACCGGGGAGCTGTTTTTT. The encoded protein is CASSLYRLAGGLNTGELFF.

The V and J genes are TRBV27 and TRBJ2-1; TRBD1 matches 8 bases. This CDR3 contains 19 residues. Germline values: CDR1 MNHEY, CDR2 SMNVEV (reference sequence). V dropped 2 bases and J dropped 4; count of bases not matched to a gene: 16. The CDR3 is CASSLSRGRFTQTYNEQFF. CDR3 nucleotide sequence: TGTGCCAGCAGTTTAAGCAGGGGGCGTTTCACCCAAACATACAATGAGCAGTTCTTC.

This chain joins TRBV18 and TRBJ1-2; D remains ambiguous. The V gene lost 6 bases and the J gene lost 6 bases, with 14 bases spanning the gap. Germline V gene data show CDR1 as KGHSH and CDR2 as LQKENI. There are 13 residues in the CDR3. In nucleotides, the CDR3 is TGTGCCAGCTCGCCAGACACCACCCATGGCTACACCTTC. Protein sequence: CASSPDTTHGYTF.

This chain joins TRBV15 and TRBJ2-3; tentatively, D is TRBD2 (5 bases). This CDR3 has 13 residues. Trimming pared 6 bases from V and 6 bases from J, leaving 13 bases between. The germline CDR1 and CDR2 sequences are LNHNV and YYDKDF (reference sequence). The chain's CDR3 is CATSRGFSDTQYF. The CDR3 DNA follows: TGTGCCACCAGTCGCGGGTTTTCTGATACGCAGTATTTT.

V is TRBV7-2 and J is TRBJ2-7; 11 nucleotides line up with TRBD2. Losses at the gene ends were 0 bases for V and 7 bases for J; bases not matched to a gene: 8. Germline CDR1 and CDR2: SGHTA and FQGNSA. There are 16 residues in the CDR3. The CDR3 coding sequence is TGTGCCAGCAGCTTAGCTAGCGGGAGGGGAGCGGGTGAGCAGTACTTC. Translating it yields CASSLASGRGAGEQYF.

This chain links TRBV28 with TRBJ2-2, with 7 positions matching TRBD2. The CDR3 is 15 residues long. Losses at the gene ends were 2 bases for V and 2 bases for J; bases not matched to a gene: 2. Germline CDR1 is MDHEN and CDR2 is SYDVKM. CDR3 bases: TGTGCCAGCAGTTTAGGGGGGGTAAACACCGGGGAGCTGTTTTTT. Protein product: CASSLGGVNTGELFF.

In this sample, this clone is medium-sized. V is TRBV4-1 and J is TRBJ2-7; possibly TRBD1 for D (5 bases). CDR3 length: 14 amino acids. Looked up from germline, CDR1 is MGHRA and CDR2 is YSYEKL. V was pared by 1 base and J by 4 bases, with 11 bases between. The CDR3, as DNA: TGCGCCAGCAGCCAAGGGGGTCGACAGTACGAGCAGTACTTC. This sequence encodes CASSQGGRQYEQYF.

This chain connects TRBV30 to TRBJ2-2; no clear D. Germline CDR1 GTSNPN, CDR2 SVGIG (reference sequence). V dropped 1 base and J dropped 6 bases, with 6 bases sitting between them. The CDR3 has 12 amino acids. The CDR3 protein is CAWSAPAGELFF. The CDR3 DNA follows: TGTGCCTGGAGTGCCCCGGCCGGGGAGCTGTTTTTT. Drawing the rest from reference TRBV30 and TRBJ2-2, the complete variable domain is SQTIHQWPATLVQPVGSPLSLECTVEGTSNPNLYWYRQAAGRGLQLLFYSVGIGQISSEVPQNLSASRPQDRQFILSSKKLLLSDSGFYLCAWSAPAGELFFGEGSRLTVL.

This chain uses TRBV7-9 with TRBJ1-2, with D tentatively TRBD1 (6 bases). This CDR3 region has 14 residues. Germline CDR1 is SEHNR and CDR2 is FQNEAQ (reference sequence). Trimming took off 5 bases at V and 10 bases at J, with 20 bases between the two ends. The CDR3 nucleotides are TGTGCCAGCAGCCGGCTCCGGGACAACCCCCACTACACCTTC. Translating gives CASSRLRDNPHYTF.

The chain couples TRBV30 to TRBJ2-1; D is perhaps TRBD1 (5 bases). V lost 3 bases to trimming and J lost 8 bases, with 17 bases between them. Germline values: CDR1 GTSNPN, CDR2 SVGIG (reference sequence). The CDR3 consists of 14 residues. The CDR3 DNA is TGTGCCTGGAGGGAAAGTGGACATCTCGATGAGCAGTTCTTC. This codes for CAWRESGHLDEQFF.

This clone was seen just once. The gene calls are TRBV7-9 and TRBJ2-5, with D possibly being TRBD2 (6 bases). Trimming took 5 bases from V and 2 from J, leaving 9 bases between them. The CDR3 runs 13 residues. The germline V gene has CDR1 SEHNR and CDR2 FQNEAQ (reference sequence). The CDR3 nucleotides are TGTGCCAGCAGCGTGGCGGGGCAAGAGACCCAGTACTTC. The encoded protein is CASSVAGQETQYF.

This chain joins TRBV11-2 and TRBJ2-1, with D possibly TRBD2 on 7 matching bases. Germline V gene lookup returns CDR1 SGHAT and CDR2 FQNNGV. Deletions cut 5 bases from V and 6 bases from J, with 23 bases between. The CDR3 has 17 residues. The CDR3 sequence is CASSIKTTGGGRNEQFF. The CDR3 DNA follows: TGTGCCAGCAGCATCAAAACGACAGGCGGGGGTCGCAATGAGCAGTTCTTC.

This chain connects TRBV15 to TRBJ1-4; D possibly corresponds to TRBD1 (5 bases). V shed 3 bases and J shed 8 bases, with 10 bases lying between them. Germline V lookup: CDR1 LNHNV, CDR2 YYDKDF (reference sequence). The CDR3 runs to 13 residues. CDR3 coding DNA: TGTGCCACCAGCAGTCGGAAGGGGGAAAAACTGTTTTTT. Amino acid sequence: CATSSRKGEKLFF.

This clone was observed once. The genes are TRBV27 and TRBJ1-5; 8 bases align to TRBD1. Germline lookup yields CDR1 MNHEY and CDR2 SMNVEV (reference sequence). CDR3 length: 19 amino acids. V lost 0 bases and J lost 2; bases outside the gene matches: 12. CDR3 loop: CASSLSKGQGARGNQPQHF. CDR3 DNA: TGTGCCAGCAGTTTATCGAAGGGGCAGGGGGCGCGAGGCAATCAGCCCCAGCATTTT.

The chain links TRBV5-1 to TRBJ2-7; the match to TRBD1 covers 7 bases. The CDR3 runs 13 residues. Trimming cost V 1 base and J 2 bases; bases outside gene matches: 0. Germline values: CDR1 SGHRS, CDR2 YFSETQ. The CDR3 region is CASSLQGAYEQYF. As DNA, the CDR3 is TGCGCCAGCAGCTTGCAGGGGGCCTACGAGCAGTACTTC.

The chain has TRBV7-9 and TRBJ1-2; D gene unclear. Germline CDR1 and CDR2: SEHNR and FQNEAQ (reference sequence). V was pared by 6 bases and J by 4 bases, with 9 bases between. The CDR3 is 12 residues long. This CDR3 reads CASRLASYGYTF. The CDR3 region has the DNA TGTGCCAGCAGGCTGGCTAGCTATGGCTACACCTTC.

The V gene is TRBV5-6, the J gene TRBJ1-2, with 9 nucleotides matching TRBD1. Germline-derived CDR1 and CDR2 are SGHDT and YYEEEE. The CDR3 loop spans 14 amino acids. V shed 4 bases and J 5 bases; nucleotides not matched to a gene: 6. In nucleotides, the CDR3 is TGTGCCAGCAGCCCATGGGACAGGGAATATGGCTACACCTTC. This encodes CASSPWDREYGYTF.

In its sample, this clone was seen a few times. Written as DNA, the CDR3 is TGTGCCAGCAGCTACTCGGCGACTAGCGGGGTGGCCGAGCAGTACTTC. Translation gives CASSYSATSGVAEQYF. The chain carries TRBV7-8 and TRBJ2-7, with TRBD2 identical over 11 bases. Germline CDR1 and CDR2: SGHVS and FQNEAQ. This CDR3 is built from 16 residues. The ends lost 4 bases at V and 6 bases at J; junction bases unmatched: 11.

This chain joins TRBV6-5 and TRBJ2-3; D is ambiguous. Trimming stripped 6 bases from V and 7 bases from J, with 20 bases between. The CDR3 runs to 15 residues. Germline V gene data show CDR1 as MNHEY and CDR2 as SVGAGI. The CDR3 is CASSPSRYSTYTQYF. CDR3 DNA: TGTGCCAGCAGCCCGTCTAGATACTCGACTTATACGCAGTATTTT.

This sequence joins TRBV5-1 and TRBJ1-5; D possibly corresponds to TRBD1 (5 bases). CDR1 is SGHRS and CDR2 is YFSETQ in the germline V gene. The germline V and J ends were trimmed by 0 bases and 4 bases, with 11 bases remaining between them. CDR3 length: 15 amino acids. The CDR3: CASSLATDANQPQHF. In nucleotides, the CDR3 is TGCGCCAGCAGCTTGGCGACAGACGCGAATCAGCCCCAGCATTTT.

The chain has TRBV11-2 and TRBJ2-1; D is ambiguous. Germline loops: CDR1 SGHAT, CDR2 FQNNGV. The CDR3 sequence is 11 residues long. The ends were cut back, 6 bases at V and 8 bases at J, with 8 bases in the middle. The CDR3 DNA sequence: TGTGCCAGCAGTTCTTCCGATGAGCAGTTCTTC. Translating gives CASSSSDEQFF.